This TCR beta chain derives from a study of blood T cell repertoires in COVID-19. Study details: T cells, B-cell-depleted T cells, or PBMCs provided the cDNA or gDNA that served as material.

Trimming left V 3 bases short and J 3 bases short, with 11 bases between. Per the germline V gene, CDR1 is DFQATT and CDR2 is SNEGSKA (reference sequence). The CDR3 has 14 amino acids. Per the study methods: Estimation of nucleated cell counts relied on the amplification of reference gene primers. TCRdb's table, derived via immunoSEQ multiplex PCR, lists solely in-frame clones and lacks some. That table furnishes V, J and clone size, whereas the DNA furnished D and trimming. Among approximately 230,000 clones listed, just over 85% were seen once. Material: peripheral blood. This receptor was obtained from a man aged 30 to 45 who had recovered from COVID-19. The V gene is TRBV20-1, the J gene TRBJ2-2; a weak D match, TRBD1 (5 bases). In DNA, the CDR3 is TGCAGTGCTAGTAGGCAGGGTGACACCGGGGAGCTGTTTTTT. It encodes CSASRQGDTGELFF.